One sample yielded the 16 T cell receptor beta chains listed below, sequenced in a study of blood T cell repertoires in COVID-19. Sequencing was performed with immunoSEQ multiplex PCR; in TCRdb, only in-frame clones are kept and a portion is missing. The sample lists approximately 290,000 clones; 75% to 95% were seen once. Sequencing was done on a sample of PBMCs or T cells enriched from blood (not recorded which). The source is a woman aged 25 to 39 who had recovered from COVID-19.

The V and J genes are TRBV6-2 or TRBV6-3 and TRBJ1-4; 7 nucleotides agree with TRBD1. Germline assignment: CDR1 MNHEY and CDR2 SVGEGT. Germline trimming cut 4 bases from V and 11 bases from J; bases unmatched to any gene: 4. This CDR3 region has 12 residues. The DNA for the CDR3 is TGTGCCAGCAGTTCCGGGACAGCGAAACTGTTTTTT. Translation gives CASSSGTAKLFF.

This chain links TRBV6-5 with TRBJ1-5; 7 bases align to TRBD1. Germline CDR1 and CDR2: MNHEY and SVGAGI. The CDR3 has 14 amino acids. The J segment lost 7 bases and the V segment lost 3 bases, leaving 6 bases of the junction unmatched. The CDR3 spells CASSYSGGGQPQHF. CDR3 coding DNA: TGTGCCAGCAGTTATTCAGGGGGTGGGCAGCCCCAGCATTTT.

The chain uses TRBV27 and TRBJ1-2; tentatively, D is TRBD1 (5 bases). The germline V gene has CDR1 MNHEY and CDR2 SMNVEV (reference sequence). V was trimmed by 2 bases and J by 10 bases, leaving 11 bases between them. CDR3 size: 12 residues. The CDR3 sequence is CASSLSQGPYTF. The CDR3 DNA reads TGTGCCAGCAGTTTAAGCCAGGGTCCCTACACCTTC.

This clone appeared a single time. The chain is built from TRBV19 and TRBJ2-7, with D perhaps matching TRBD2 (6 bases). The germline CDR1 and CDR2 sequences are LNHDA and SQIVND (reference sequence). The CDR3 is made up of 14 amino acids. With 3 bases removed from V and 0 bases from J, the gap between germline ends came to 9 bases. CDR3 loop: CASSIGRSSYEQYF. The CDR3 region has the DNA TGTGCCAGTAGTATTGGGAGGAGCTCCTACGAGCAGTACTTC.

The rearrangement uses TRBV18 and TRBJ2-2; possibly TRBD2 for D (6 bases). Germline values: CDR1 KGHSH, CDR2 LQKENI. V was trimmed by 1 base and J by 0 bases, leaving 9 bases between them. CDR3 size: 16 residues. The CDR3 DNA reads TGTGCCAGCTCACCACTTGGAGGGTCGAACACCGGGGAGCTGTTTTTT. Protein product: CASSPLGGSNTGELFF.

The CDR3 region has the DNA TGTGCCAGTAGTACCGACAGGGGTGGTTTGGATGAGCAGTTCTTC. Its translation is CASSTDRGGLDEQFF. The rearrangement joins TRBV19 to TRBJ2-1; the match to TRBD1 covers 8 bases. Germline values: CDR1 LNHDA, CDR2 SQIVND (reference sequence). The V gene end was trimmed by 4 bases and the J gene end by 8 bases; junction bases not matched to a gene: 10. The CDR3 is made up of 15 amino acids. The full variable domain, completed using reference TRBV19 and TRBJ2-1, is DGGITQSPKYLFRKEGQNVTLSCEQNLNHDAMYWYRQDPGQGLRLIYYSQIVNDFQKGDIAEGYSVSREKKESFPLTVTSAQKNPTAFYLCASSTDRGGLDEQFFGPGTRLTVL.

The chain links TRBV29-1 to TRBJ2-7, with D perhaps matching TRBD2 (5 bases). The CDR3 runs 11 residues. The V end was cut by 2 bases, the J end by 4 bases, with 6 bases between. Germline CDR1 SQVTM, CDR2 ANQGSEA. The CDR3 here is CSVERGYEQYF. CDR3 coding DNA: TGCAGCGTTGAACGGGGATACGAGCAGTACTTC.

The chain carries TRBV7-2 and TRBJ2-1, with a weak D call TRBD2 (5 bases). Germline assignment: CDR1 SGHTA and CDR2 FQGNSA. The CDR3 extends over 16 amino acids. Trimming removed 5 bases from V and 2 bases from J, with 16 bases in between. CDR3 DNA sequence: TGTGCCAGCAGCCTTCTTGCGGGCATTCCCTACAATGAGCAGTTCTTC. Its translation: CASSLLAGIPYNEQFF. Combining the CDR3 with reference TRBV7-2 and TRBJ2-1 gives the whole variable domain GAGVSQSPSNKVTEKGKDVELRCDPISGHTALYWYRQSLGQGLEFLIYFQGNSAPDKSGLPSDRFSAERTGGSVSTLTIQRTQQEDSAVYLCASSLLAGIPYNEQFFGPGTRLTVL.

This sequence joins TRBV7-3 and TRBJ2-7; 8 bases match TRBD1. Germline V gene sequence: CDR1 SGHTA, CDR2 FQGTGA. The CDR3 runs 15 residues. V lost 4 bases, J lost 6 bases, and 11 bases stayed unmatched. The CDR3 nucleotides are TGTGCCAGCAGCTCCATGCGGACAGGGTCGTCCGAGCAGTACTTC. Its protein product is CASSSMRTGSSEQYF.

The V call is TRBV6-5, the J call TRBJ2-7; 13 nucleotides line up with TRBD2. CDR1 and CDR2 (germline): MNHEY, SVGAGI. The V gene end was trimmed by 7 bases and the J gene end by 6 bases; junction bases not matched to a gene: 9. CDR3 length: 15 amino acids. The CDR3 loop is CASTLAGGHSTEQYF. The CDR3 DNA sequence: TGTGCCAGCACACTAGCGGGAGGGCATTCAACCGAGCAGTACTTC.

The chain is built from TRBV5-1 and TRBJ2-7, with D perhaps TRBD1 (6 bases). CDR1 is SGHRS and CDR2 is YFSETQ in the germline V gene. V was shortened by 2 bases and J by 5 bases, with 14 bases between the two germline ends. The length of the CDR3 is 14 residues. The CDR3 is CASSFTGISHEQYF. The CDR3 nucleotides read TGCGCCAGCAGCTTCACAGGGATATCCCACGAGCAGTACTTC.

The chain has TRBV7-2 and TRBJ1-6; 7 bases map to TRBD1. The CDR3 is made up of 15 amino acids. V gave up 6 bases and J gave up 9 bases; unmatched junction bases: 11. In germline, CDR1 is SGHTA, CDR2 FQGNSA. The CDR3 spells CASSSETGRASPLHF. DNA for the CDR3: TGTGCCAGCAGTTCTGAGACAGGGCGAGCTTCACCCCTCCACTTT.

This clone has a handful of counts. The rearrangement links TRBV7-9 to TRBJ2-7; D is perhaps TRBD1 (5 bases). This CDR3 has 16 residues. Trimming took off 3 bases at V and 2 bases at J, with 17 bases between the two ends. From germline, CDR1 is SEHNR and CDR2 FQNEAQ (reference sequence). CDR3 sequence (DNA): TGTGCCAGCAGCTTCGACATCTCAGGGATTACCTACGAGCAGTACTTC. This translates into CASSFDISGITYEQYF.

The rearrangement links TRBV7-2 to TRBJ2-1; 8 positions match TRBD1. The germline CDR1 and CDR2 sequences are SGHTA and FQGNSA. The CDR3 spans 13 residues. Germline trimming cut 6 bases from V and 9 bases from J; bases unmatched to any gene: 7. For the CDR3, the DNA is TGTGCCAGCAGTGGGACAGGACTTGGTGAGCAGTTCTTC. It is translated as CASSGTGLGEQFF.

The chain joins TRBV28 to TRBJ2-5, with D possibly matching TRBD1 (5 bases). The CDR3 is 14 amino acids. Germline loops: CDR1 MDHEN, CDR2 SYDVKM. V shed 6 bases and J shed 2 bases, with 13 bases lying between them. The CDR3 spells CASSMSRVQETQYF. DNA of the CDR3: TGTGCCAGCAGCATGAGCAGGGTGCAAGAGACCCAGTACTTC.

This clone was seen a single time. The rearrangement uses TRBV4-3 and TRBJ1-1; D gene ambiguous. The CDR3 is 13 residues long. Trimming cost V 1 base and J 7 bases, with 10 bases left between them. CDR1 is LGHNA and CDR2 is YSLEER in the germline V gene. The CDR3, as DNA: TGCGCCAGCAGCCAAGCCAGGAATTATGAAGCTTTCTTT. It translates to CASSQARNYEAFF.